This TCR beta chain was found in a study of cytomegalovirus exposure and HLA in healthy donors. Assay: immunoSEQ multiplex PCR; the TCRdb copy retains only in-frame clones and omits some. Of about 220,000 clones listed, over 80% were seen once; the top ten hold 11% to 15%. This TCR came from a woman aged 30 to 39 in good health and CMV-seropositive. The sample consisted of PBMCs.

Here the CDR3 reads CASSGGTGTPTDTQYF. The CDR3, as DNA: TGTGCCAGCAGCGGAGGGACCGGGACTCCGACAGATACGCAGTATTTT. V gene TRBV9 combines with J gene TRBJ2-3; tentatively, D is TRBD2 (6 bases). The V end was cut by 3 bases, the J end by 3 bases, with 17 bases between. Germline values: CDR1 SGDLS, CDR2 YYNGEE. The CDR3 runs to 16 residues.